The TCR beta chain described here comes from a study of pediatric ulcerative colitis. Trimming at V came to 6 bases and at J to 4 bases, leaving 5 bases not matched to a gene. The CDR3 has 14 amino acids. Germline V gene data show CDR1 as MNHEY and CDR2 as SVGAGI. Each sample received Survey-level depth of up to 500,000 reads. Assay: immunoSEQ multiplex PCR; the TCRdb copy retains only in-frame clones and omits some. The sample has about 60,000 clones, 87% seen once; the top ten hold about 1.5%. The sequenced material came from blood. The genes are TRBV6-5 and TRBJ2-5; the match to TRBD2 covers 10 bases. The sequence was obtained from a boy aged 5-17 years who was a control in a study of pediatric ulcerative colitis. The CDR3 DNA is TGTGCCAGCAGGAGCGGGAGGGCCCGAGAGACCCAGTACTTC. It codes for CASRSGRARETQYF.